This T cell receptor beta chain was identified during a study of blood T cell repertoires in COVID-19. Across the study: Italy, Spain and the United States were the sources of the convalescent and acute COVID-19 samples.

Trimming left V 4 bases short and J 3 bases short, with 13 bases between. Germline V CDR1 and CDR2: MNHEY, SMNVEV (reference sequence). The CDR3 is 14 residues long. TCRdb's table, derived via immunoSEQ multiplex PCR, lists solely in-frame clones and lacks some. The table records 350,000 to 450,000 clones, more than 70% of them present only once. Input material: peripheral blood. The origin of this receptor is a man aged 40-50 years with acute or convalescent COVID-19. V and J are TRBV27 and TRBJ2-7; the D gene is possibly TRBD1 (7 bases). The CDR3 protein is CASSWGDRNYEQYF. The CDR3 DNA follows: TGTGCCAGCAGTTGGGGGGACAGAAACTACGAGCAGTACTTC.